This record looks at one T cell receptor beta chain sequence and its context. Antigen: not known. Every donor was a healthy person donating bone marrow. Donors sampled were nominally healthy, though unrecorded immune exposures were likely. The data derive from a study of cytomegalovirus exposure and HLA in healthy donors. Whole-study context: Ancestry clustering placed around four fifths of over 300 genotyped donors in the Caucasian-associated cluster. Study-level points and caveats: There was a cluster of highly shared sequence variants that was likely a sequencing artifact.

This CDR3 contains 16 residues. Per germline, CDR1 SGHRS and CDR2 YFSETQ. Germline trimming cut 4 bases from V and 7 bases from J; bases unmatched to any gene: 10. A multiplex PCR was run with 60 Vbeta primers and 13 Jbeta primers. TCRdb keeps only in-frame clones here, not all; method: immunoSEQ multiplex PCR. Reported are about 170,000 clones; the ten largest clones contain about 0.79%. This receptor was taken from a woman aged 18-30 years in good health and CMV-seropositive. The V call is TRBV5-1, the J call TRBJ2-1; TRBD2 matches 11 bases. The sequenced material came from PBMCs. CDR3: CASSRTSGWTLNEQFF. The CDR3 region has the DNA TGCGCCAGCAGCCGGACTAGCGGGTGGACCTTGAATGAGCAGTTCTTC.